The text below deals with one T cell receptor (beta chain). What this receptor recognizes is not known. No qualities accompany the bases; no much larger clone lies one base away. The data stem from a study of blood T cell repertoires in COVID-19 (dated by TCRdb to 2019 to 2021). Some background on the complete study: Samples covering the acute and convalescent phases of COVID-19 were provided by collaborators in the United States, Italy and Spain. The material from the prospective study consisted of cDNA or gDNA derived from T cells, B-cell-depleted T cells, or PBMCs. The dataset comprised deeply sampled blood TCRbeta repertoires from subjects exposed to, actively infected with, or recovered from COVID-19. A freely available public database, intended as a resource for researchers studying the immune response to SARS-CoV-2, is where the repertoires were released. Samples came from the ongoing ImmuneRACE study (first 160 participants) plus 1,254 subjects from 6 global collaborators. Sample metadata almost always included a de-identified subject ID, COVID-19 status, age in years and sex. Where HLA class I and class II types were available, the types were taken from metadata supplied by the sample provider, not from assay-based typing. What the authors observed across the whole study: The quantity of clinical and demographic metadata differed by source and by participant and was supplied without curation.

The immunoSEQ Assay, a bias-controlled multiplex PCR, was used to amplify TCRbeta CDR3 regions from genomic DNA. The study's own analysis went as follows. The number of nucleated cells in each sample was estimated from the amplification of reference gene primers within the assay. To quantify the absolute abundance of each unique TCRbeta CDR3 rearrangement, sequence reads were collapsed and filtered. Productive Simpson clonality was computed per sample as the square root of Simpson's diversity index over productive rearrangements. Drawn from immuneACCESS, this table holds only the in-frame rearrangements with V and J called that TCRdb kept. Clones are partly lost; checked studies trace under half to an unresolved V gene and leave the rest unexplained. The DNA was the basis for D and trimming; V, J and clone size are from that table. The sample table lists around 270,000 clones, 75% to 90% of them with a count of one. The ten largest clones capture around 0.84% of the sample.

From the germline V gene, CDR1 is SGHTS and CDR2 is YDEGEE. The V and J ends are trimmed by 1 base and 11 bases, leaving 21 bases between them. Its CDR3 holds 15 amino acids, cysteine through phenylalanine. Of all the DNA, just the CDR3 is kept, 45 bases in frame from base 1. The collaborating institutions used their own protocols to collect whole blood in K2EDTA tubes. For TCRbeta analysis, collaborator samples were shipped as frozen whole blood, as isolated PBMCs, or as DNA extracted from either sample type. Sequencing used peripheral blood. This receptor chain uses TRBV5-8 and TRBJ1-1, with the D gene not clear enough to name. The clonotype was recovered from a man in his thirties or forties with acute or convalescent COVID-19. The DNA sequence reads TGTGCCAGCAGCTTGTTGGGTGGCTTGTCGGGTGTCGCTTTCTTT. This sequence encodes CASSLLGGLSGVAFF.